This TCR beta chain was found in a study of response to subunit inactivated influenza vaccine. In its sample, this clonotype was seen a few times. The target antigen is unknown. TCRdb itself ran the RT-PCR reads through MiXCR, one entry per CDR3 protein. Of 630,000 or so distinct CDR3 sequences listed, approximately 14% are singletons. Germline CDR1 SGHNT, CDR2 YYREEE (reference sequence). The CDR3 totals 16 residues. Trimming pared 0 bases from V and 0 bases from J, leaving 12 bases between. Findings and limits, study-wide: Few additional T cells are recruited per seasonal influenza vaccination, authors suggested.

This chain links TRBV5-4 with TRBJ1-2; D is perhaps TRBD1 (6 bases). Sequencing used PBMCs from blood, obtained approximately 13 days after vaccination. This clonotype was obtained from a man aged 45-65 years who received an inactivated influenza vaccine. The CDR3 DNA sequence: TGTGCCAGCAGCTTGGATCCGACAGGAACTAACTATGGCTACACCTTC. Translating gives CASSLDPTGTNYGYTF.